These T cell receptor beta chains were read from a single sample in a study of cytomegalovirus exposure and HLA in healthy donors. TCRdb keeps only in-frame clones here, not all; method: immunoSEQ multiplex PCR. The sample has approximately 280,000 clones, 70% to 90% seen once. Input material: PBMCs. The receptors shown here come from a woman aged 18-29 years in good health and CMV-seronegative. CDR3s include the opening cysteine and the closing phenylalanine or tryptophan. The order of the fields is J gene, clone size, V gene, D gene, CDR3 protein, CDR3 DNA. D genes are given only for firm matches. Only some rows state a clone size, as once, few, many or a class for expanded clones.

J: TRBJ1-1
size: once
V: TRBV12-5
D: TRBD1
CDR3: CASGFGQAKGAFF
DNA: TGTGCTAGTGGTTTCGGACAGGCGAAAGGTGCTTTCTTT

J: TRBJ1-4
size: .
V: TRBV6-1
D: .
CDR3: CASSDQGFSEKLFF
DNA: TGTGCCAGCAGTGACCAGGGTTTCTCTGAAAAACTGTTTTTT

J: TRBJ1-5
size: .
V: TRBV11-2
D: TRBD1
CDR3: CASSRSGTGKLPQHF
DNA: TGTGCCAGCAGCCGTTCCGGGACAGGGAAATTGCCCCAGCATTTT

J: TRBJ1-1
size: .
V: TRBV30
D: .
CDR3: CAWSGVRTEAFF
DNA: TGTGCCTGGTCAGGGGTGAGGACTGAAGCTTTCTTT

J: TRBJ2-1
size: .
V: TRBV11-3
D: .
CDR3: CASSLERANEQFF
DNA: TGTGCCAGCAGCTTAGAGAGGGCCAATGAGCAGTTCTTC

J: TRBJ1-5
size: .
V: TRBV30
D: .
CDR3: CAWSVGLTDYSNQPQHF
DNA: TGTGCCTGGTCCGTCGGGCTAACAGACTATAGCAATCAGCCCCAGCATTTT

J: TRBJ1-5
size: once
V: TRBV6-5
D: TRBD1
CDR3: CASSGTGLHQPQHF
DNA: TGTGCCAGCAGTGGGACAGGGTTGCATCAGCCCCAGCATTTT

J: TRBJ2-1
size: .
V: TRBV10-3
D: TRBD2
CDR3: CAISGVLAGGNEQFF
DNA: TGTGCCATCAGTGGGGTACTAGCGGGGGGTAATGAGCAGTTCTTC

J: TRBJ1-5
size: .
V: TRBV2
D: .
CDR3: CASSEGIGGVNQPQHF
DNA: TGTGCCAGCAGTGAAGGGATCGGAGGGGTCAATCAGCCCCAGCATTTT

J: TRBJ2-7
size: .
V: TRBV7-9
D: TRBD2
CDR3: CSSSPRLAGPGEQYF
DNA: TGTTCCAGCAGCCCCCGACTAGCGGGGCCGGGGGAGCAGTACTTC

J: TRBJ1-1
size: .
V: TRBV4-1
D: .
CDR3: CASSQAIGSSQAFF
DNA: TGCGCCAGCAGCCAAGCTATAGGGAGTTCTCAAGCTTTCTTT

J: TRBJ2-7
size: .
V: TRBV13
D: TRBD1
CDR3: CASSSSGTGSRYEQYF
DNA: TGTGCCAGCAGCTCATCCGGGACAGGGAGCCGCTACGAGCAGTACTTC

J: TRBJ2-7
size: .
V: TRBV15
D: .
CDR3: CATDPGLSYEQYF
DNA: TGTGCCACCGATCCAGGACTGTCCTACGAGCAGTACTTC

J: TRBJ2-1
size: .
V: TRBV9
D: TRBD2
CDR3: CASSVAPGAERGGTDEQFF
DNA: TGTGCCAGCAGCGTAGCCCCCGGGGCGGAACGGGGGGGCACGGATGAGCAGTTCTTC

J: TRBJ2-7
size: few
V: TRBV7-2
D: .
CDR3: CASSLAPGGGYEQYF
DNA: TGTGCCAGCAGCTTAGCTCCCGGGGGAGGTTACGAGCAGTACTTC

J: TRBJ2-1
size: .
V: TRBV7-8
D: .
CDR3: CASSLGHYNEQFF
DNA: TGTGCCAGCAGCTTAGGTCATTACAATGAGCAGTTCTTC

J: TRBJ1-1
size: .
V: TRBV11-2
D: .
CDR3: CASSRGSYLNTEAFF
DNA: TGTGCCAGCAGCCGCGGTAGCTACCTGAACACTGAAGCTTTCTTT

J: TRBJ2-1
size: once
V: TRBV11-2
D: .
CDR3: CASRTLLGSNNEQFF
DNA: TGTGCCAGCAGAACCCTACTGGGCTCGAACAATGAGCAGTTCTTC

J: TRBJ1-6
size: .
V: TRBV27
D: .
CDR3: CASSLRIYHGGGNSPLHF
DNA: TGTGCCAGCAGCCTCCGTATTTATCATGGGGGGGGTAATTCACCCCTCCACTTT

J: TRBJ1-4
size: .
V: TRBV19
D: TRBD1
CDR3: CASSRGQGITNEKLFF
DNA: TGTGCCAGTAGCCGAGGACAGGGTATAACTAATGAAAAACTGTTTTTT

J: TRBJ2-3
size: .
V: TRBV11-2
D: TRBD2
CDR3: CASSFLAGAWTDTQYF
DNA: TGTGCCAGCAGCTTCCTAGCGGGGGCTTGGACAGATACGCAGTATTTT

J: TRBJ1-5
size: .
V: TRBV19
D: .
CDR3: CASSVGTGLGNQPQHF
DNA: TGTGCCAGTAGTGTCGGCACAGGTTTGGGCAATCAGCCCCAGCATTTT

J: TRBJ1-1
size: few
V: TRBV19
D: .
CDR3: CASSIGWRGTEAFF
DNA: TGTGCCAGTAGTATAGGTTGGCGGGGCACTGAAGCTTTCTTT

J: TRBJ1-5
size: .
V: TRBV19
D: TRBD1
CDR3: CASSIGGQGVLQPQHF
DNA: TGTGCCAGTAGTATCGGGGGACAGGGCGTTTTGCAGCCCCAGCATTTT

J: TRBJ1-6
size: .
V: TRBV7-8
D: TRBD1
CDR3: CASSPTGGSPSYNSPLHF
DNA: TGTGCCAGCAGCCCTACAGGGGGCAGTCCCTCCTATAATTCACCCCTCCACTTT

J: TRBJ2-2
size: .
V: TRBV5-1
D: .
CDR3: CASSLVGMGNTGELFF
DNA: TGCGCCAGCAGCTTGGTCGGGATGGGGAACACCGGGGAGCTGTTTTTT

J: TRBJ1-1
size: once
V: TRBV2
D: .
CDR3: CASSRESGNTEAFF
DNA: TGTGCCAGCAGCCGGGAGTCCGGGAACACTGAAGCTTTCTTT

J: TRBJ2-1
size: .
V: TRBV27
D: TRBD1
CDR3: CASSGTGLIEQFF
DNA: TGTGCCAGCTCCGGGACAGGGCTTATTGAGCAGTTCTTC

J: TRBJ1-1
size: .
V: TRBV11-2
D: .
CDR3: CASSLVWESTEAFF
DNA: TGTGCCAGCAGCTTAGTGTGGGAGAGCACTGAAGCTTTCTTT

J: TRBJ2-7
size: .
V: TRBV4-2
D: TRBD1
CDR3: CASSQAGTGLVYEQYF
DNA: TGTGCCAGCAGCCAAGCGGGGACAGGGCTGGTGTATGAGCAGTACTTC

J: TRBJ2-2
size: .
V: TRBV14
D: .
CDR3: CASSSWESRAGELFF
DNA: TGTGCCAGCAGCTCTTGGGAGTCACGGGCCGGGGAGCTGTTTTTT

J: TRBJ2-1
size: .
V: TRBV9
D: .
CDR3: CASSVPRQTNKPSNEQFF
DNA: TGTGCCAGCAGCGTACCCCGTCAAACTAACAAACCTTCTAATGAGCAGTTCTTC

J: TRBJ1-2
size: .
V: TRBV5-6
D: TRBD1
CDR3: CASSLGDRGYGYTF
DNA: TGTGCCAGCAGCTTGGGGGACAGGGGCTATGGCTACACCTTC

J: TRBJ1-4
size: .
V: TRBV5-1
D: .
CDR3: CASSSEGRTNEKLFF
DNA: TGCGCCAGCAGCTCAGAGGGGAGGACTAATGAAAAACTGTTTTTT

J: TRBJ2-1
size: once
V: TRBV13
D: .
CDR3: CASSLRARSYNEQFF
DNA: TGTGCCAGCAGCTTGAGGGCTCGCTCCTACAATGAGCAGTTCTTC

J: TRBJ1-3
size: .
V: TRBV9
D: TRBD1
CDR3: CASRAGQGGNTIYF
DNA: TGTGCCAGCAGAGCAGGACAGGGGGGAAACACCATATATTTT

J: TRBJ2-1
size: .
V: TRBV2
D: TRBD1
CDR3: CASSDLPTGNSYNEQFF
DNA: TGTGCCAGCAGTGACCTCCCGACAGGGAACAGCTACAATGAGCAGTTCTTC

J: TRBJ2-2
size: .
V: TRBV4-1
D: .
CDR3: CASSQDRTGELFF
DNA: TGCGCCAGCAGCCAAGATCGCACCGGGGAGCTGTTTTTT

J: TRBJ2-7
size: once
V: TRBV6-1
D: TRBD2
CDR3: CASSEGPAGGLYEQYF
DNA: TGTGCCAGCAGTGAAGGGCCGGCGGGGGGACTCTACGAGCAGTACTTC

J: TRBJ2-5
size: .
V: TRBV5-4
D: .
CDR3: CASSPSQETQYF
DNA: TGTGCCAGCTCACCTAGCCAAGAGACCCAGTACTTC

J: TRBJ2-1
size: .
V: TRBV2
D: .
CDR3: CASSDLYGGAHFF
DNA: TGTGCCAGCAGTGATCTTTATGGCGGGGCTCATTTCTTC

J: TRBJ2-3
size: .
V: TRBV19
D: TRBD1
CDR3: CASSIGSLSRGRTDTQYF
DNA: TGTGCCAGTAGTATCGGCTCCTTAAGTAGGGGGCGCACAGATACGCAGTATTTT

J: TRBJ1-5
size: .
V: TRBV27
D: TRBD1
CDR3: CASSLDRDGNQPQHF
DNA: TGTGCCAGCAGTTTAGACAGGGACGGCAATCAGCCCCAGCATTTT

J: TRBJ1-5
size: few
V: TRBV5-8
D: .
CDR3: CASITGSYSNQPQHF
DNA: TGTGCCAGCATCACAGGGTCTTATAGCAATCAGCCCCAGCATTTT

J: TRBJ1-1
size: .
V: TRBV4-1
D: .
CDR3: CASAQRQANTEAFF
DNA: TGCGCCAGCGCCCAGCGACAGGCGAACACTGAAGCTTTCTTT

J: TRBJ2-5
size: .
V: TRBV11-3
D: .
CDR3: CASSLGGKETQYF
DNA: TGTGCCAGCAGCTTAGGAGGAAAAGAGACCCAGTACTTC

J: TRBJ2-1
size: once
V: TRBV19
D: TRBD1
CDR3: CASSPRTGVPYNEQFF
DNA: TGTGCCAGTTCCCCTCGAACAGGGGTACCCTACAATGAGCAGTTCTTC

J: TRBJ2-1
size: .
V: TRBV5-1
D: TRBD1
CDR3: CASRPGTDREFF
DNA: TGCGCCAGCAGGCCCGGGACAGATCGTGAGTTCTTC

J: TRBJ1-2
size: .
V: TRBV18
D: .
CDR3: CASSPGGPEGNYGYTF
DNA: TGTGCCAGCTCACCTGGAGGGCCGGAGGGTAACTATGGCTACACCTTC